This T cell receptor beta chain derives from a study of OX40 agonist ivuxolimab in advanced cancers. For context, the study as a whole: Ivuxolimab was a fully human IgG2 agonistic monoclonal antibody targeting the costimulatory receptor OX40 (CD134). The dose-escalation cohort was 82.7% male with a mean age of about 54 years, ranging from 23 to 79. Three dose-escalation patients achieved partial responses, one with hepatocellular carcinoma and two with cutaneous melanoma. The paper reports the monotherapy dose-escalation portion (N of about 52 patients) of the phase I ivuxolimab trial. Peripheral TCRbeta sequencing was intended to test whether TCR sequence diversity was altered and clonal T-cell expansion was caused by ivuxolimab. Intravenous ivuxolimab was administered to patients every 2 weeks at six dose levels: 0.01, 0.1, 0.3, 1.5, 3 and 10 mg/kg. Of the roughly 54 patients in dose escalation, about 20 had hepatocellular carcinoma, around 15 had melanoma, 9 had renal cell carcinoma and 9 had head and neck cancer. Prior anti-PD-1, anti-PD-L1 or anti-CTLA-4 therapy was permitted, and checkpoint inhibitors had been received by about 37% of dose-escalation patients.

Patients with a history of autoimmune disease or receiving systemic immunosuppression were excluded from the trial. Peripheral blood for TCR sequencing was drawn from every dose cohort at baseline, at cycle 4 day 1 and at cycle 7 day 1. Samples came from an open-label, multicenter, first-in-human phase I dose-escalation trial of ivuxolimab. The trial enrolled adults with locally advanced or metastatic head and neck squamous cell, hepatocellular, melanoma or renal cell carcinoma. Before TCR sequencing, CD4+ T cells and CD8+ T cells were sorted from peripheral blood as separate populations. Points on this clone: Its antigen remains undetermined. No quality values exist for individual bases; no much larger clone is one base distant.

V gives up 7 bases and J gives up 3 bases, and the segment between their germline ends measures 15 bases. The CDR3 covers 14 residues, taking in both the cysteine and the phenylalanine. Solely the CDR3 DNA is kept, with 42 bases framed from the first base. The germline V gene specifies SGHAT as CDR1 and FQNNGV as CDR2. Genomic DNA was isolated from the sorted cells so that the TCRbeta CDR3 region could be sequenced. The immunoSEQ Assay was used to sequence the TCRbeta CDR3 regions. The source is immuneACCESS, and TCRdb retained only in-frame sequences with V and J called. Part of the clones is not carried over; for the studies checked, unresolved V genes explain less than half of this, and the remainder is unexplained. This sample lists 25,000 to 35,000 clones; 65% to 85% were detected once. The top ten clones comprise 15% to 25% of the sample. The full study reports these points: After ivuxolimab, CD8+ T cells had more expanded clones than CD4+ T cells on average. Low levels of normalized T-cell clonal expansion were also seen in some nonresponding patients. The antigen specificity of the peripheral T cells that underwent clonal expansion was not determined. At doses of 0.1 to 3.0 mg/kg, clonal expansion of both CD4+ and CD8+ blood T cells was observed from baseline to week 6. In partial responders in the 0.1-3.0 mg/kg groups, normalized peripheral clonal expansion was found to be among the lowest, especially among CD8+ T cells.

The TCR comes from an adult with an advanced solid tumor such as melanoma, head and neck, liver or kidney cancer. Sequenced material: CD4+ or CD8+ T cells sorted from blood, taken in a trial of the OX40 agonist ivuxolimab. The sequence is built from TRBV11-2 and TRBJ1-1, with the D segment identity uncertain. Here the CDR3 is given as CASTPPLGYTEAFF. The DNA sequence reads TGTGCCAGCACCCCACCCCTAGGTTACACTGAAGCTTTCTTT.